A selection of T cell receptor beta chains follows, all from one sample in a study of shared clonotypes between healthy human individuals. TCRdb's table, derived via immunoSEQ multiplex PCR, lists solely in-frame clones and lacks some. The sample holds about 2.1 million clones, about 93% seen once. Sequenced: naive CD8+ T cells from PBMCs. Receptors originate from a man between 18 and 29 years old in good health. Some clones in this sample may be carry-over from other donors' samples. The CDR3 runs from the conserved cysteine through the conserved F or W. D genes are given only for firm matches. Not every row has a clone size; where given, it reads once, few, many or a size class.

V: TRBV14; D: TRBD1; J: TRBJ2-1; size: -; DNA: TGTGCCAGCAGCCAAGCGGGCAGGGGGCTATACAATGAGCAGTTCTTC; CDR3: CASSQAGRGLYNEQFF
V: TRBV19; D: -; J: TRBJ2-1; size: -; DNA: TGTGCCAGTAGTATAAGTACGGCGAGCTCCTACAATGAGCAGTTCTTC; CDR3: CASSISTASSYNEQFF
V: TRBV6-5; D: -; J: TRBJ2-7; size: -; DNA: TGTGCCAGCAGTTCTCATAAGCTGGCGGGAGAGCAGTACTTC; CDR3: CASSSHKLAGEQYF
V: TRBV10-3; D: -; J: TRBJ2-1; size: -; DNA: TGTGCCATCAGTGAGCATCTAGTTAGCGGTGAGCAGTTCTTC; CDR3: CAISEHLVSGEQFF
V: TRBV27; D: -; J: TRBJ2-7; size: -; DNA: TGTGCCAGCAGCTTAGGGTTCTACTACGAGCAGTACTTC; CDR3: CASSLGFYYEQYF
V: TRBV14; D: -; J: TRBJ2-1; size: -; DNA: TGTGCCAGCAGCCTCGGCCCCGGAAACTCCTACAATGAGCAGTTCTTC; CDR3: CASSLGPGNSYNEQFF
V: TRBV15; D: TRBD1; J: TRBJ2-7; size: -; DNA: TGTGCCACCAGCAGGGACAGGGGCATCCACGAGCAGTACTTC; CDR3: CATSRDRGIHEQYF
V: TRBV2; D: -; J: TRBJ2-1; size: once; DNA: TGTGCCAGCCGAACGGACGGCTCCTACAATGAGCAGTTCTTC; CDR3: CASRTDGSYNEQFF
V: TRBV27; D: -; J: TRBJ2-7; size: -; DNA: TGTGCCAGCAGCTCCAGGGACAAACACTACGAGCAGTACTTC; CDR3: CASSSRDKHYEQYF
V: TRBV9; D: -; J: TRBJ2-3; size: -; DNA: TGTGCCAGCAGCGTAGAAGATGGGCCCACAGATACGCAGTATTTT; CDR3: CASSVEDGPTDTQYF
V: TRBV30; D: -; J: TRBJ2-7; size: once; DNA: TGTGCCTGGAGTCCTGGGGGTAGCGAGCAGTACTTC; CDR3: CAWSPGGSEQYF
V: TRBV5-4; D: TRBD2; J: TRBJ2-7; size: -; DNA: TGTGCCAGCAGCTTCGGGGGGGCCTACGAGCAGTACTTC; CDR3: CASSFGGAYEQYF
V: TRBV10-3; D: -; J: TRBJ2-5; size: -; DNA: TGTGCCATCAGCCGGGACCGAGCAGAGACCCAGTACTTC; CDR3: CAISRDRAETQYF
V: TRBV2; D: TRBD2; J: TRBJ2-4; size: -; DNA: TGTGCCAGCAGTGGCCTAGCGGATCTAGCCAAAAACATTCAGTACTTC; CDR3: CASSGLADLAKNIQYF
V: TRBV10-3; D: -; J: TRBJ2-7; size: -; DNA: TGTGCCATCAGTGAGTCGCCCAGGAGCTCCTACGAGCAGTACTTC; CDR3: CAISESPRSSYEQYF
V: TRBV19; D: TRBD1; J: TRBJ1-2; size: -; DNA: TGTGCCAGTAGCCTGGGACAGCTTTATGGCTACACCTTC; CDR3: CASSLGQLYGYTF
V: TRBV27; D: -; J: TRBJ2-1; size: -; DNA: TGTGCCAGCAGCTGGAAGGGGTACAATGAGCAGTTCTTC; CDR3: CASSWKGYNEQFF
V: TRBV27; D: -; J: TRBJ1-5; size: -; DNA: TGTGCCAGCAGTTTTGGACAGAGTCATCAGCCCCAGCATTTT; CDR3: CASSFGQSHQPQHF
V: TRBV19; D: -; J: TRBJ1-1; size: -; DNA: TGTGCCAGTAGTACGCAGATGAACACTGAAGCTTTCTTT; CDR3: CASSTQMNTEAFF
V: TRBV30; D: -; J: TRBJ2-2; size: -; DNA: TGTGCCGCCCCGAGGCCATTCGGCAGGGAGCTGTTTTTT; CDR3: CAAPRPFGRELFF
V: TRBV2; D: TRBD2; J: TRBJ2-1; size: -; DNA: TGTGCCAGCAGTGGACTTAAGAGCGGGAGGGAGAATGAGCAGTTCTTC; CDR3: CASSGLKSGRENEQFF
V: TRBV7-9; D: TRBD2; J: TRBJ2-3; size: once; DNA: TGTGCCAGCAGCCGGCCTGGGACTAGTGGGGGTACGCAGTATTTT; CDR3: CASSRPGTSGGTQYF
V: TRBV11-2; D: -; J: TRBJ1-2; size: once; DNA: TGTGCCAGCAGCTTAAGGGGGGCAGAGGGCTACACCTTC; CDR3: CASSLRGAEGYTF
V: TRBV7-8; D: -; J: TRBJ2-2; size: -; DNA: TGTGCCAGCAGCTTAGATTGGCGGGACGACACCGGGGAGCTGTTTTTT; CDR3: CASSLDWRDDTGELFF
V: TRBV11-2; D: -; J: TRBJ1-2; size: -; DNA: TGTGCCAGCAGCTTAGTGGGGGGCGCGGGTGGCTACACCTTC; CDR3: CASSLVGGAGGYTF
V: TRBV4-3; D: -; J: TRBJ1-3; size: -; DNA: TGCGCCAGCAGCCAAGCGGACACCTCTGGAAACACCATATATTTT; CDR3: CASSQADTSGNTIYF
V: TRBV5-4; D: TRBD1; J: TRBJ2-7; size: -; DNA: TGTGCCAGCAGCTTGGCTGGAGACAGGGTAAAAGGCGAGCAGTACTTC; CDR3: CASSLAGDRVKGEQYF
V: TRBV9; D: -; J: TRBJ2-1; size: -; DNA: TGTGCCAGCAGCCGGGAAGGGGCAATTGGAGATGAGCAGTTCTTC; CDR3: CASSREGAIGDEQFF
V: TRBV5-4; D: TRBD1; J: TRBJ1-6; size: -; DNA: TGTGCCAGCAGCGTGGGACAGGGGAATTCACCCCTCCACTTT; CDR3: CASSVGQGNSPLHF
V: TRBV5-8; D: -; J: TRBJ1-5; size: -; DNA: TGTGCCAGCAGCTTGGTAGCTTATAGCAATCAGCCCCAGCATTTT; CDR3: CASSLVAYSNQPQHF
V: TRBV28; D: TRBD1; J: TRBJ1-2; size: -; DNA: TGTGCCAGCAGTTTCCGGGACAGCTATGGCTACACCTTC; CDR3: CASSFRDSYGYTF
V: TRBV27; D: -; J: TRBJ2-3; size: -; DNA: TGTGCCAGCACCCGCGGGCGGGCTGACACAGATACGCAGTATTTT; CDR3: CASTRGRADTDTQYF
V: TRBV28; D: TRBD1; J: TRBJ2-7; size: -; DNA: TGTGCCAGCAGTTTGAGGGACAGCTACGAGCAGTACTTC; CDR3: CASSLRDSYEQYF
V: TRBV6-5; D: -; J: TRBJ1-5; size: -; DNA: TGTGCCAGCAGTTGGGTTCCGGGGGGTCAGCCCCAGCATTTT; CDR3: CASSWVPGGQPQHF
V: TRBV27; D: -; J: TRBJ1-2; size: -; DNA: TGTGCCAGCACTCCTGGCGGCAGTTCCTATGGCTACACCTTC; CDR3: CASTPGGSSYGYTF
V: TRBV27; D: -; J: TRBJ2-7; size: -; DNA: TGTGCCAGCAGCATGCTGGGACCGAGAAGAATCGACGAGCAGTACTTC; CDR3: CASSMLGPRRIDEQYF
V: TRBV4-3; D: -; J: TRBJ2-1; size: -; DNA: TGCGCCAGCAGCCAAGACGTGGGGGCGGGAGCCGCTAAGGGCTACAATGAGCAGTTCTTC; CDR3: CASSQDVGAGAAKGYNEQFF
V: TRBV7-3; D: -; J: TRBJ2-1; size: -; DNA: TGTGCCAGCAGCTTAAACGATGAGCAGTTCTTC; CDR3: CASSLNDEQFF
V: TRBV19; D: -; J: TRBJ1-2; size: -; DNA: TGTGCCAGTAGTTCGTCGGCGGTAGCTAACTATGGCTACACCTTC; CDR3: CASSSSAVANYGYTF
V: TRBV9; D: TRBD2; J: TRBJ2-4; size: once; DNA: TGTGCCAGCAGCGTCGGGCGGGAGGTGATTACCAAAAACATTCAGTACTTC; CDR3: CASSVGREVITKNIQYF
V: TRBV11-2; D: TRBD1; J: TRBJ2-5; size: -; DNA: TGTGCCAGCAGCTATTATCCAGCCCGGGACAGGGCCCAAGAGACCCAGTACTTC; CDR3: CASSYYPARDRAQETQYF
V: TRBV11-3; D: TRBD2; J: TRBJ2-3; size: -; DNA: TGTGCCAGCAGCCAGCGGGAGGATGGTTCAGATACGCAGTATTTT; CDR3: CASSQREDGSDTQYF
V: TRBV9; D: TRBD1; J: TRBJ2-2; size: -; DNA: TGTGCCAGCAGCGCCAATCCCAGGACAGGGGGAACCGGGGAGCTGTTTTTT; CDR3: CASSANPRTGGTGELFF
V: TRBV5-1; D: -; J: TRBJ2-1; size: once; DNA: TGCGCCAGCAGCTGGACGGGGCGGCCCTCCTACAATGAGCAGTTCTTC; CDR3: CASSWTGRPSYNEQFF
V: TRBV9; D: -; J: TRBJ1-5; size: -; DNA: TGTGCCAGCAGCGTAGCAGGACAGCCCAATCAGCCCCAGCATTTT; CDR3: CASSVAGQPNQPQHF
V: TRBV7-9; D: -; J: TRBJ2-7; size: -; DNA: TGTGCCAGCAGCTCCTCGGGTGGGATCTCCTACGAGCAGTACTTC; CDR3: CASSSSGGISYEQYF
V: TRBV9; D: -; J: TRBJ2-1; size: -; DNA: TGTGCCAGCAGCGTAGAGGGAGTAGGCAATGAGCAGTTCTTC; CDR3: CASSVEGVGNEQFF
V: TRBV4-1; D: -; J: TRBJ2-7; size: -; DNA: TGCGCCAGCAGCCAAGATGCAGGGGAGGATTACGAGCAGTACTTC; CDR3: CASSQDAGEDYEQYF
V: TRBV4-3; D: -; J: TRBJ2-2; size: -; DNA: TGCGCCAGCAGCATGGGACTCTGGCAGGGGGAGCTGTTTTTT; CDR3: CASSMGLWQGELFF
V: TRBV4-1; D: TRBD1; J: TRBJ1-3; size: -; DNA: TGCGCCAGCAGCCGTTATACAGGGGCTGGAAACACCATATATTTT; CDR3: CASSRYTGAGNTIYF
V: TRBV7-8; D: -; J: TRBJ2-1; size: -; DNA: TGTGCCAGCAGTCCCCCCACGGGGATCGAGCAGTTCTTC; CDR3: CASSPPTGIEQFF
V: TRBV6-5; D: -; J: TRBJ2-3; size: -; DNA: TGTGCCAGCCGCGAAGGGTTTAGCACAGATACGCAGTATTTT; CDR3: CASREGFSTDTQYF
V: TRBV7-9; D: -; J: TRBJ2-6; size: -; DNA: TGTGCCAGCAGCTTATTCTTAGTCGCCGGGGCCAACGTCCTGACTTTC; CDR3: CASSLFLVAGANVLTF
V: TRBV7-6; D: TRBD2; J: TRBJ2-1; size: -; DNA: TGTGCCAGCAGCTTAGCGCGTAGCGGGAGGTTAAGCTCCTACAATGAGCAGTTCTTC; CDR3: CASSLARSGRLSSYNEQFF
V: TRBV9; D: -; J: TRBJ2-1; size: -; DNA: TGTGCCAGCAGCGTAGACCTGGATGAGCAGTTCTTC; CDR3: CASSVDLDEQFF
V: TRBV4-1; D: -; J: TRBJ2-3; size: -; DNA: TGCGCCAGCAGGGCATTCGGGGGGCCCGCAGATACGCAGTATTTT; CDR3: CASRAFGGPADTQYF
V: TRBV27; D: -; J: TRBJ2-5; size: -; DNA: TGTGCCAGCAGTTCGTGGAGTCAAGAGACCCAGTACTTC; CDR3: CASSSWSQETQYF